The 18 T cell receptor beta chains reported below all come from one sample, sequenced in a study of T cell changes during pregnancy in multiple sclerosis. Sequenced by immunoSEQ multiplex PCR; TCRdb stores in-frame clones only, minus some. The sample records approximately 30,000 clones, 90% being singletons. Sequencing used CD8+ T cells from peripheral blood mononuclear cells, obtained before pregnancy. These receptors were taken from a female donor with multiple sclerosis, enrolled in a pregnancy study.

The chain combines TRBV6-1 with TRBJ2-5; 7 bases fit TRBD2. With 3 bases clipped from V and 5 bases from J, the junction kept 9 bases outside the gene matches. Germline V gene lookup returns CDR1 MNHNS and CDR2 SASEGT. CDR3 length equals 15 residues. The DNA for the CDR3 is TGTGCCAGCAGTGAGTCGGCGGGAGATAGTGAGACCCAGTACTTC. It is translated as CASSESAGDSETQYF.

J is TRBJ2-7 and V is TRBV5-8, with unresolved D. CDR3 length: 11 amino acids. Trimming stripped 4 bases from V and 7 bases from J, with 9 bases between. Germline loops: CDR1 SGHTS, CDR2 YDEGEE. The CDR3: CASSLPREQYF. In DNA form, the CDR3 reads TGTGCCAGCAGCCTCCCGCGGGAGCAGTACTTC.

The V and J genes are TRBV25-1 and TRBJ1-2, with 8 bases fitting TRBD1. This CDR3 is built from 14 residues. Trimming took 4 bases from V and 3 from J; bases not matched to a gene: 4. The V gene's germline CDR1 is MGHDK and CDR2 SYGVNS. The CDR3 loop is CASSGQGIYYGYTF. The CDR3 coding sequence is TGTGCCAGCAGTGGACAGGGGATTTACTATGGCTACACCTTC.

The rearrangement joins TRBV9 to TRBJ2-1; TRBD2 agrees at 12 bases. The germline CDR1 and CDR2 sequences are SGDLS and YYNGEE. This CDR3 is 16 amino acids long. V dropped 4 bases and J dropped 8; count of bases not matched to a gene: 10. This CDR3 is CASSPDGLAGSYEQFF. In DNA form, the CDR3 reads TGTGCCAGCAGCCCCGACGGACTAGCGGGGTCCTATGAGCAGTTCTTC.

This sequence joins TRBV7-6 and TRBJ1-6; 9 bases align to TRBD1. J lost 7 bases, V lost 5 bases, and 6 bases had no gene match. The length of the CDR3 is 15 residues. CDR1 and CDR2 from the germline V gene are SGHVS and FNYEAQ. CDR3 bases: TGTGCCAGCAGCATACAGGACAGGGGAAATTCACCCCTCCACTTT. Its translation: CASSIQDRGNSPLHF.

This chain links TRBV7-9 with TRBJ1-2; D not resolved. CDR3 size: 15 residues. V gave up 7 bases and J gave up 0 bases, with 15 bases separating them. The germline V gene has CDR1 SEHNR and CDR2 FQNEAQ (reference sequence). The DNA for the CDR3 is TGTGCCAGCACCCCGGGGAGGAACTCTAACTATGGCTACACCTTC. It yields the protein CASTPGRNSNYGYTF.

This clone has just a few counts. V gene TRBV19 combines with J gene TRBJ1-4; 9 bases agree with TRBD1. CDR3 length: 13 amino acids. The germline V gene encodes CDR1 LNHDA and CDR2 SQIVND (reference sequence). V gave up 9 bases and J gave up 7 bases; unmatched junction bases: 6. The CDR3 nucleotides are TGTGCCAGGAACGGGACAGGGAGTGAAAAACTGTTTTTT. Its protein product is CARNGTGSEKLFF.

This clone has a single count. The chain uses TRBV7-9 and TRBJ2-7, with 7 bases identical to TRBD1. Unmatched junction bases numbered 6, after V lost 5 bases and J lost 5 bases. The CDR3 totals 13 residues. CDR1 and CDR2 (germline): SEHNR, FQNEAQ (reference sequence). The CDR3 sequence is CASSKDRDDEQYF. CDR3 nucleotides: TGTGCCAGCAGCAAAGACAGGGACGACGAGCAGTACTTC.

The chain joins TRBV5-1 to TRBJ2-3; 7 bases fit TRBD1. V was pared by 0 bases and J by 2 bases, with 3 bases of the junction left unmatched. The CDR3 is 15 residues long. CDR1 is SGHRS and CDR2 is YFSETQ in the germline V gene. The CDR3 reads CASSLEQGSTDTQYF. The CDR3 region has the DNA TGCGCCAGCAGCTTGGAACAGGGGTCCACAGATACGCAGTATTTT. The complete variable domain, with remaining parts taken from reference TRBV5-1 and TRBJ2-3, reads KAGVTQTPRYLIKTRGQQVTLSCSPISGHRSVSWYQQTPGQGLQFLFEYFSETQRNKGNFPGRFSGRQFSNSRSEMNVSTLELGDSALYLCASSLEQGSTDTQYFGPGTRLTVL.

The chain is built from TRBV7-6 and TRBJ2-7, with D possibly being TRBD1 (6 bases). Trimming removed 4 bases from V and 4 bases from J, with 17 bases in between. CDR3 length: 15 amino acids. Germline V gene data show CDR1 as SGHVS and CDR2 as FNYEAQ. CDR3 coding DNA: TGTGCCAGCAGCTGGATTACAGGGCCGGGATACGAGCAGTACTTC. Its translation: CASSWITGPGYEQYF. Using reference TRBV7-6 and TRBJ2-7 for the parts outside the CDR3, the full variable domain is GAGVSQSPRYKVTKRGQDVALRCDPISGHVSLYWYRQALGQGPEFLTYFNYEAQQDKSGLPNDRFSAERPEGSISTLTIQRTEQRDSAMYRCASSWITGPGYEQYFGPGTRLTVT.

In DNA, the CDR3 is TGTGCCAGCAGCTATCTAGCGGGGGGTGGTGGTGAGCAGTTCTTC. Encoded protein: CASSYLAGGGGEQFF. The chain joins TRBV11-1 to TRBJ2-1; 11 nucleotides align to TRBD2. V lost 4 bases to trimming and J lost 9 bases; unmatched junction nucleotides: 8. The germline CDR1 and CDR2 sequences are SGHAT and FQDESV (reference sequence). The CDR3 contains 15 residues.

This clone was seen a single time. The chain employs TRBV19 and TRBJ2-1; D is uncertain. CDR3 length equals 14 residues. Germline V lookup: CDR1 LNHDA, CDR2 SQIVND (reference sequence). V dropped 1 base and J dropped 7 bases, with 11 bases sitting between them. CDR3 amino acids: CASSIGSPLNEQFF. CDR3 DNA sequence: TGTGCCAGTAGTATAGGATCCCCACTTAATGAGCAGTTCTTC.

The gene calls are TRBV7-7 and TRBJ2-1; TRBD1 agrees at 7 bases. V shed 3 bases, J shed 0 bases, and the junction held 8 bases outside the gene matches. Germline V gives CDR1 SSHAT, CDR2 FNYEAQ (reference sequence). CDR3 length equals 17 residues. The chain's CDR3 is CASSFRDSQTSYNEQFF. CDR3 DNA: TGTGCCAGCAGCTTCCGGGACAGCCAGACCTCCTACAATGAGCAGTTCTTC.

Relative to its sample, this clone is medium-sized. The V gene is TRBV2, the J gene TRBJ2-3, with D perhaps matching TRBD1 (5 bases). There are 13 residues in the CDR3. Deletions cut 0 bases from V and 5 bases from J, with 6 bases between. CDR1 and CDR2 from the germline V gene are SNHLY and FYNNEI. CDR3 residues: CASSEARGDTQYF. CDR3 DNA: TGTGCCAGCAGTGAAGCAAGGGGAGATACGCAGTATTTT.

CDR3 DNA: TGTGCCAGCAGCCCAGAAACAGGGGGCCTGGGGGCTTTCTTT. Its translation: CASSPETGGLGAFF. The gene calls are TRBV7-9 and TRBJ1-1; 9 bases map to TRBD1. This CDR3 is 14 amino acids long. Losses at the gene ends were 5 bases for V and 11 bases for J; bases not matched to a gene: 12. Germline-derived CDR1 and CDR2 are SEHNR and FQNEAQ (reference sequence). The whole variable domain, filled in from reference TRBV7-9 and TRBJ1-1, reads DTGVSQNPRHKITKRGQNVTFRCDPISEHNRLYWYRQTLGQGPEFLTYFQNEAQLEKSRLLSDRFSAERPKGSFSTLEIQRTEQGDSAMYLCASSPETGGLGAFFGQGTRLTVV.

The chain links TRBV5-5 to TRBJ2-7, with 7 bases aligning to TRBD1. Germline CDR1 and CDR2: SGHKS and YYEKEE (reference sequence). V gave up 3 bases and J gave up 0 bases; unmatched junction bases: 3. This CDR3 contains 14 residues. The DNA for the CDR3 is TGTGCCAGCAGCTCGGGACAGCCCTCCTACGAGCAGTACTTC. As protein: CASSSGQPSYEQYF.

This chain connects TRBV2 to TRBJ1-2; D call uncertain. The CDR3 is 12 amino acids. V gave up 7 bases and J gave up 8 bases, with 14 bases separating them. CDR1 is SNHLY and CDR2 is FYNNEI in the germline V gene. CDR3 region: CASMRGYGGYTF. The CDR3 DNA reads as TGTGCCAGCATGAGAGGGTACGGGGGCTACACCTTC.

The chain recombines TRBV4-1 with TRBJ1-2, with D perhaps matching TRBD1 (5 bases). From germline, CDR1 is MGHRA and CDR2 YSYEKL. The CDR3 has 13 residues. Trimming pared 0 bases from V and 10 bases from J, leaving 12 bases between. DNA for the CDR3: TGCGCCAGCAGCCAAGAAGGTAGGGGTGACTACACCTTC. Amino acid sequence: CASSQEGRGDYTF.